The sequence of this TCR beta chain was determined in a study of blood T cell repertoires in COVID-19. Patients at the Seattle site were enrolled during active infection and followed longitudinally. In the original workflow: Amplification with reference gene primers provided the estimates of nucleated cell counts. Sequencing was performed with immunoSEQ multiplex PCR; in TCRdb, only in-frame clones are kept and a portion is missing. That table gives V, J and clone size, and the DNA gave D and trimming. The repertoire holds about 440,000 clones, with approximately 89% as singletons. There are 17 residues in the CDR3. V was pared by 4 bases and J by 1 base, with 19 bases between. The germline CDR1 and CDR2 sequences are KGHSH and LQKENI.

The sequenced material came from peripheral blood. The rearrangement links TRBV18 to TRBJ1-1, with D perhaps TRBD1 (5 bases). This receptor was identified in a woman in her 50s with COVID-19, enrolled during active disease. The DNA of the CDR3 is TGTGCCAGCTCACGAAATGGACAAGTAGCGGCGAACACTGAAGCTTTCTTT. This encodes CASSRNGQVAANTEAFF.